Sequencing of this TCR beta chain was carried out in a study of blood T cell repertoires in COVID-19 (dated by TCRdb to 2020 to 2021). General notes on the study: Samples covering the acute and convalescent phases of COVID-19 were provided by collaborators in the United States, Italy and Spain. The samples were drawn from two sources: the first 160 participants of the ongoing ImmuneRACE study, and some 1,300 subjects contributed by 6 global collaborators. The prospective study material was composed of cDNA or gDNA derived from T cells, B-cell-depleted T cells, or PBMCs. A freely available public database, intended as a resource for researchers studying the immune response to SARS-CoV-2, is where the repertoires were released. A de-identified subject ID, COVID-19 status, age in years and sex were almost always included in the sample metadata. Subjects who had been exposed to COVID-19, were actively infected with it, or had recovered from it provided the deeply sampled blood TCRbeta repertoires that made up the dataset. Where available, HLA class I and class II types were obtained from metadata supplied by the sample provider rather than from assay-based typing. Overall results and qualifications from the work: The quantity of clinical and demographic metadata differed by source and by participant and was supplied without curation.

Taken from the germline V gene, the CDR1 and CDR2 loops are SGDLS and YYNGEE. Ends trimmed: V by 0 bases, J by 5 bases; bases unmatched to a gene: 9. The CDR3 has 16 amino acids, counting the end cysteine and phenylalanine. The CDR3 DNA has 48 bases and is translated from base 1. TCRbeta CDR3 regions were amplified from genomic DNA using the immunoSEQ Assay, a bias-controlled multiplex PCR. From the authors' description of their analysis: Within the assay, amplification of reference gene primers was used to estimate how many nucleated cells each sample contained. To quantify the absolute abundance of each unique TCRbeta CDR3 rearrangement, sequence reads were collapsed and filtered. For each sample, productive Simpson clonality was calculated as the square root of Simpson's diversity index over productive rearrangements. The source is immuneACCESS, and TCRdb retained only in-frame sequences with V and J called. Part of the clones is not carried over; for the studies checked, unresolved V genes explain less than half of this, and the remainder is unexplained. Clone size and V and J calls were adopted from that table, with D and trimming inferred from the DNA. Across this sample there are hundreds of thousands of clones, with roughly 85% seen only once. Together, the top ten hold 10% to 15% of the sample.

Samples from volunteer blood donors who had recovered from COVID-19 were contributed by a second Seattle source. Each collaborating institution followed its own protocols to collect whole blood in K2EDTA tubes. Collaborator samples were shipped for TCRbeta analysis as frozen whole blood, isolated PBMCs, or DNA extracted from either sample type. Concerning this clone: Its target antigen remains unknown. It has no much larger one-base neighbor in the sample; base qualities were not kept.

The chain links TRBV9 with TRBJ2-7, with TRBD2 matching 9 junction bases. The sequence was obtained from a young woman who had recovered from COVID-19. Source material: peripheral blood. The DNA reads TGTGCCAGCAGCGTAGTAGGTAGCGGGAGCATCCACGAGCAGTACTTC. Translation gives CASSVVGSGSIHEQYF.